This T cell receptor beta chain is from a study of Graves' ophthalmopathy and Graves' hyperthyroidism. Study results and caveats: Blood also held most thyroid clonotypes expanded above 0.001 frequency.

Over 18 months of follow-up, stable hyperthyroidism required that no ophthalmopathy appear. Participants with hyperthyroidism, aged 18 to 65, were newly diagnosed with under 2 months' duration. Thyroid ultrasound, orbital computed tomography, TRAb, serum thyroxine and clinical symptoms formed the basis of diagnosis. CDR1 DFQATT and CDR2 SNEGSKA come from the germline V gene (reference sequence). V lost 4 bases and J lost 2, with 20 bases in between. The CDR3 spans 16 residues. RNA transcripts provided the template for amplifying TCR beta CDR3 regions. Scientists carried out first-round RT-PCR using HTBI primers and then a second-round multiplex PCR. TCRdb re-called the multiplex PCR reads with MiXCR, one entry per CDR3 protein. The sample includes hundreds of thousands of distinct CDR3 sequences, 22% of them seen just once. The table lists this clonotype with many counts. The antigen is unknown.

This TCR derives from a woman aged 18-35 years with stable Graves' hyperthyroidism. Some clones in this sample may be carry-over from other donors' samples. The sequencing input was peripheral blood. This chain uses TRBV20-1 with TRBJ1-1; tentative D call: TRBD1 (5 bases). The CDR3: CSATPALQVYNTEAFF. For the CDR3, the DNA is TGCAGTGCTACCCCTGCGCTACAGGTTTACAACACTGAAGCTTTCTTT.